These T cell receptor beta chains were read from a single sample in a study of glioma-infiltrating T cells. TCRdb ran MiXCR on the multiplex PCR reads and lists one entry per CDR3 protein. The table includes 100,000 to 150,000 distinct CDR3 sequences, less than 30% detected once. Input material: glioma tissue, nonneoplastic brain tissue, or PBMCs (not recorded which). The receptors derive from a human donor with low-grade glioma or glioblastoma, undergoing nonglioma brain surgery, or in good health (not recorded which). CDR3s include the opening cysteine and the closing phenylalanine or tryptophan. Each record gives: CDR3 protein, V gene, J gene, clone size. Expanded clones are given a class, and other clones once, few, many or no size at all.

CDR3aa: CASSLRESNQPQHF
v_gene: TRBV7-9
j_gene: TRBJ1-5
abundance: many

CDR3aa: CASRAGQNTGELFF
v_gene: TRBV2
j_gene: TRBJ2-2
abundance: many

CDR3aa: CASSVLAGGHEQYF
v_gene: TRBV7-2
j_gene: TRBJ2-7
abundance: many

CDR3aa: CASKGTDQPQHF
v_gene: TRBV2
j_gene: TRBJ1-5
abundance: many

CDR3aa: CVSKGGPEAFF
v_gene: TRBV2
j_gene: TRBJ1-1
abundance: -

CDR3aa: CASSYSNEQFF
v_gene: TRBV5-4
j_gene: TRBJ2-1
abundance: -

CDR3aa: CASSLWRGNTIYF
v_gene: TRBV6-1
j_gene: TRBJ1-3
abundance: many

CDR3aa: CASSFRGAGANVLTF
v_gene: TRBV5-8
j_gene: TRBJ2-6
abundance: few

CDR3aa: CASSTGTSLSNEQFF
v_gene: TRBV5-1
j_gene: TRBJ2-1
abundance: many

CDR3aa: CASSDPMMNTEAFF
v_gene: TRBV18
j_gene: TRBJ1-1
abundance: many

CDR3aa: CASNQDRAYEQYF
v_gene: TRBV28
j_gene: TRBJ2-7
abundance: many

CDR3aa: CASSEKAGLGNNEQFF
v_gene: TRBV2
j_gene: TRBJ2-1
abundance: few

CDR3aa: CAISSASGVHTGELFF
v_gene: TRBV10-3
j_gene: TRBJ2-2
abundance: many

CDR3aa: CTSSSGLAVGTDTQYF
v_gene: TRBV19
j_gene: TRBJ2-3
abundance: -

CDR3aa: CASRDSYNGNTIYF
v_gene: TRBV19
j_gene: TRBJ1-3
abundance: -

CDR3aa: CASSKGSLGYTF
v_gene: TRBV7-9
j_gene: TRBJ1-2
abundance: many

CDR3aa: CASSLQPNTEAFF
v_gene: TRBV14
j_gene: TRBJ1-1
abundance: many

CDR3aa: CSAKDLAGAYNEQFF
v_gene: TRBV20-1
j_gene: TRBJ2-1
abundance: many

CDR3aa: CSARSGLAGGPNYEQYF
v_gene: TRBV20-1
j_gene: TRBJ2-7
abundance: many

CDR3aa: CASSSGLRAPYSNQPQHF
v_gene: TRBV7-8
j_gene: TRBJ1-5
abundance: few

CDR3aa: CASQGLNEQFF
v_gene: TRBV7-6
j_gene: TRBJ2-1
abundance: many

CDR3aa: CASSQNSGSNYEQYF
v_gene: TRBV4-3
j_gene: TRBJ2-7
abundance: many

CDR3aa: CASSLDRAGTDTQYF
v_gene: TRBV5-1
j_gene: TRBJ2-3
abundance: -

CDR3aa: CASSPARGEKLFF
v_gene: TRBV4-2
j_gene: TRBJ1-4
abundance: -

CDR3aa: CASSQANRFGETQYF
v_gene: TRBV4-1
j_gene: TRBJ2-5
abundance: -

CDR3aa: CASSLSVKYYEQYF
v_gene: TRBV28
j_gene: TRBJ2-7
abundance: medium-sized

CDR3aa: CASSSDRGNTIYF
v_gene: TRBV7-2
j_gene: TRBJ1-3
abundance: many

CDR3aa: CASSQPGLVSSYEQYF
v_gene: TRBV18
j_gene: TRBJ2-7
abundance: few

CDR3aa: CASSEARWVAGASYEQYF
v_gene: TRBV6-1
j_gene: TRBJ2-7
abundance: many